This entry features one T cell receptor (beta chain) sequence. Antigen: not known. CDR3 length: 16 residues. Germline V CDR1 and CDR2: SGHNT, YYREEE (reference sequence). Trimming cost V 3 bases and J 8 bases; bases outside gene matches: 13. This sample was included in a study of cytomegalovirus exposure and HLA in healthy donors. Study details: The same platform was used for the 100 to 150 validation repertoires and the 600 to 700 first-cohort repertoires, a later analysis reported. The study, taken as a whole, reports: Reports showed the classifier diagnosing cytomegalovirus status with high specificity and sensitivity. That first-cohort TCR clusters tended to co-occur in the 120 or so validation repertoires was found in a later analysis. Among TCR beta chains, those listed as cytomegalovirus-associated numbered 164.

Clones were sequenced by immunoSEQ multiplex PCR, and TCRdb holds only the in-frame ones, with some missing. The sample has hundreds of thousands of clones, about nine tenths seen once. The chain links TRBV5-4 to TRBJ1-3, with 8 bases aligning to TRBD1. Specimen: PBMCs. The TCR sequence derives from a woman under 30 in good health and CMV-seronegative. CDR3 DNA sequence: TGTGCCAGCAGCTCAGACCCGGGACAGGTGGGCCACACCATATATTTT. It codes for CASSSDPGQVGHTIYF.